The 13 T cell receptor beta chains below all came from one sample that was sequenced in a study of control samples from healthy donors and cancer patients. The repertoire was sequenced with immunoSEQ multiplex PCR; TCRdb's copy has only in-frame clones and lacks some. This sample has 250,000 to 300,000 clones, with approximately 80% found just once. The sample consisted of PBMCs. These receptors all come from a woman aged 60-75 years with lung cancer.

J is TRBJ1-1 and V is TRBV28; no reliable D call. Deletions cut 0 bases from V and 1 base from J, with 6 bases between. Germline values: CDR1 MDHEN, CDR2 SYDVKM. This CDR3 region has 14 residues. CDR3 DNA sequence: TGTGCCAGCAGTTTATGGCCGGGGAACACTGAAGCTTTCTTT. This sequence encodes CASSLWPGNTEAFF.

This chain uses TRBV6-2 or TRBV6-3 with TRBJ2-1; the D gene is possibly TRBD2 (7 bases). The length of the CDR3 is 18 residues. CDR1 and CDR2 (germline): MNHEY, SVGEGT. V gave up 2 bases and J gave up 0 bases, with 17 bases separating them. In DNA, the CDR3 is TGTGCCAGCAGTTACATCCGGCGGGGGCCTCGCTCCTACAATGAGCAGTTCTTC. Amino acids: CASSYIRRGPRSYNEQFF.

This chain connects TRBV2 to TRBJ2-2; tentatively, D is TRBD1 (6 bases). The CDR3 has 15 amino acids. Looked up from germline, CDR1 is SNHLY and CDR2 is FYNNEI. V was shortened by 7 bases and J by 4 bases, with 16 bases between the two germline ends. This CDR3 is CASTLQGWGTGELFF. The DNA of the CDR3 is TGTGCCAGCACCCTACAGGGATGGGGCACCGGGGAGCTGTTTTTT.

V gene TRBV5-5 combines with J gene TRBJ2-1; a weak D match, TRBD2 (5 bases). This CDR3 spans 18 amino acids. Germline CDR1 reads SGHKS; CDR2 reads YYEKEE (reference sequence). V was pared by 4 bases and J by 0 bases, with 20 bases between. CDR3 DNA sequence: TGTGCCAGCAGCATCTCGCCCGGGGAGACCCACTCCTACAATGAGCAGTTCTTC. It is translated as CASSISPGETHSYNEQFF.

The V and J genes are TRBV4-1 and TRBJ1-1; possibly TRBD1 for D (5 bases). The V end was cut by 4 bases, the J end by 0 bases, with 9 bases between. Germline CDR1 reads MGHRA; CDR2 reads YSYEKL. This CDR3 is 14 amino acids long. In DNA form, the CDR3 reads TGCGCCAGCAGCCGCCGGGACGTGAACACTGAAGCTTTCTTT. This codes for CASSRRDVNTEAFF.

This clone has just a few counts. The chain uses TRBV10-3 and TRBJ1-1; 10 bases fit TRBD1. V lost 8 bases and J lost 5; bases outside the gene matches: 5. The CDR3 consists of 13 residues. Germline assignment: CDR1 ENHRY and CDR2 SYGVKD. The CDR3 region has the DNA TGTGCCATCTCCGGGACAGGGGATACTGAAGCTTTCTTT. Its protein is CAISGTGDTEAFF.

The V and J genes are TRBV3-1 (or the pseudogene TRBV3-2) and TRBJ2-3; 10 bases fit TRBD2. The germline V gene has CDR1 LGHDT and CDR2 YNNKEL (reference sequence). The V segment lost 4 bases and the J segment 8 bases; nucleotides outside the gene matches: 12. The CDR3 sequence is 16 residues long. CDR3 region: CASSPPIRSGRVTQYF. For the CDR3, the DNA is TGTGCCAGCAGCCCACCCATTCGGAGCGGGAGGGTTACGCAGTATTTT.

The chain combines TRBV7-8 with TRBJ2-7, with D possibly TRBD1 on 6 matching bases. Trimming pared 0 bases from V and 3 bases from J, leaving 18 bases between. Germline V CDR1 and CDR2: SGHVS, FQNEAQ. There are 17 residues in the CDR3. The CDR3 loop is CASSLAFGAGEVYEQYF. The CDR3 bases are TGTGCCAGCAGCTTAGCGTTTGGAGCAGGGGAAGTCTACGAGCAGTACTTC.

The genes are TRBV15 and TRBJ2-1; 7 positions agree with TRBD2. This CDR3 region has 16 residues. The junction had 9 bases not matched to a gene; V was cut back by 3 bases and J by 4 bases. Germline lookup yields CDR1 LNHNV and CDR2 YYDKDF (reference sequence). The CDR3: CATSRDPGLPYNEQFF. The CDR3 DNA reads as TGTGCCACCAGCAGGGATCCGGGACTACCTTACAATGAGCAGTTCTTC.

The J gene is TRBJ2-1, the V gene TRBV28, with D perhaps matching TRBD1 (6 bases). CDR1 and CDR2 from the germline V gene are MDHEN and SYDVKM. The CDR3 spans 12 residues. V was clipped by 5 bases and J by 9 bases, with 11 bases between them. The CDR3 is CASSTLGGEQFF. DNA of the CDR3: TGTGCCAGCAGTACACTAGGGGGTGAGCAGTTCTTC.

This clone was detected a few times. The chain carries TRBV12-5 and TRBJ1-1; 7 nucleotides match TRBD1. Germline lookup yields CDR1 LGHNT and CDR2 FRNRAP. V lost 6 bases and J lost 5; bases outside the gene matches: 9. The CDR3 sequence is 14 residues long. The CDR3 protein is CASGSDRAGTEAFF. The DNA of the CDR3 is TGTGCTAGTGGATCCGACAGGGCCGGGACTGAAGCTTTCTTT.

V usage is TRBV11-2 and J usage is TRBJ2-5, with D possibly matching TRBD2 (6 bases). This CDR3 has 18 amino acids. V lost 5 bases to trimming and J lost 2 bases, with 24 bases between them. Germline CDR1 reads SGHAT; CDR2 reads FQNNGV. CDR3 residues: CASSPTPNWRDGQETQYF. The CDR3 DNA sequence: TGTGCCAGCAGCCCAACCCCCAATTGGCGGGATGGGCAAGAGACCCAGTACTTC.

V is TRBV5-1 and J is TRBJ2-5; no reliable D call. V lost 4 bases and J lost 1, with 5 bases in between. The germline V gene encodes CDR1 SGHRS and CDR2 YFSETQ. The CDR3 has 12 residues. For the CDR3, the DNA is TGCGCCAGCAGCCAATCCCAAGAGACCCAGTACTTC. Amino acids: CASSQSQETQYF.